Only one count was recorded for the clone carrying this TCR beta chain. Antigen specificity is unknown. It may be a read error: a sequence one base away is much more abundant. Other DNA sequences in the sample encode the same CDR3. A deep-level run was used for the assay. Sequencing used immunoSEQ multiplex PCR; TCRdb keeps in-frame clones, though not all of them. The repertoire holds hundreds of thousands of clones, with roughly 98% as singletons. This record comes from a study of shared clonotypes between healthy human individuals. Findings and caveats of the study: An anticipated effect of sequencing depth on clonotype sharing among donors was recognized. Sorted-subset samples were not fully sequenced, rarefaction indicated. Among a few donors, roughly 5% of naive CD4 clonotypes were found in common.

Only CD45RO-negative cells positively selected for CCR7 counted as naive CD8 cells, so terminally differentiated effector memory CD45RA+ cells were excluded. The specimen sequenced was naive CD8+ T cells sorted from blood. This clonotype originated in a man aged 25-45 years in good health.

The CDR3 DNA reads as TGTGCCAGCAGTGGGACAGGCTACGAGCAGTACTTC. This translates into CASSGTGYEQYF. This chain connects TRBV27 to TRBJ2-7; TRBD1 aligns across 8 bases. This CDR3 is built from 12 residues. CDR1 is MNHEY and CDR2 is SMNVEV in the germline V gene (reference sequence). With V trimmed by 5 bases and J by 3 bases, 0 bases remained unmatched.